One and the same sample provided the 9 T cell receptor beta chains below, sequenced in a study of blood T cell repertoires in COVID-19. Repertoires were generated with immunoSEQ multiplex PCR, while TCRdb's copy carries only in-frame clones and drops some. Of about 55,000 clones in the sample, roughly 80% were seen once. Sequenced: peripheral blood. The receptors stem from a human donor in a cohort sampled during active or convalescent COVID-19.

The rearrangement uses TRBV27 and TRBJ2-2, with a tentative D call TRBD2 (5 bases). Trimming pared 5 bases from V and 6 bases from J, leaving 10 bases between. This CDR3 is built from 13 residues. Germline V gives CDR1 MNHEY, CDR2 SMNVEV (reference sequence). CDR3 sequence: CASSHGVAGELFF. The CDR3 DNA sequence: TGTGCCAGCAGTCACGGGGTAGCCGGGGAGCTGTTTTTT.

The chain has TRBV7-2 and TRBJ2-7; TRBD1 matches 9 bases. This CDR3 contains 14 residues. The V segment lost 4 bases and the J segment 0 bases; nucleotides outside the gene matches: 1. Germline-derived CDR1 and CDR2 are SGHTA and FQGNSA. CDR3 sequence reads: CASSSDRGSYEQYF. The CDR3, as DNA: TGTGCCAGCAGCTCGGACAGGGGCTCCTACGAGCAGTACTTC.

The gene calls are TRBV6-6 and TRBJ1-1, with 7 bases aligning to TRBD1. Trimming removed 5 bases from V and 3 bases from J; junction bases left unmatched: 3. Germline V gene sequence: CDR1 MNHNY, CDR2 SVGAGI (reference sequence). This CDR3 comprises 13 residues. The CDR3 bases are TGTGCCAGCAGTCCAGGGGGGTACACTGAAGCTTTCTTT. The encoded protein is CASSPGGYTEAFF.

The V call is TRBV5-1, the J call TRBJ1-6; perhaps TRBD1 as D (5 bases). Germline V CDR1 and CDR2: SGHRS, YFSETQ. Trimming pared 0 bases from V and 4 bases from J, leaving 17 bases between. The length of the CDR3 is 18 residues. CDR3 in amino acids: CASSLEGRAFVYNSPLHF. The CDR3, as DNA: TGCGCCAGCAGCTTGGAAGGCAGGGCCTTTGTGTATAATTCACCCCTCCACTTT.

V is TRBV18 and J is TRBJ1-1; D gene ambiguous. The CDR3 sequence is 13 residues long. V was pared by 5 bases and J by 1 base, with 8 bases between. Germline CDR1 and CDR2: KGHSH and LQKENI. DNA of the CDR3: TGTGCCAGCTCAGGCGAGGGGAACACTGAAGCTTTCTTT. Translation: CASSGEGNTEAFF.

In this sample, this clone turned up a few times. J is TRBJ1-6 and V is TRBV12-3 or TRBV12-4, with D possibly TRBD1 on 5 matching bases. Trimming shortened V by 6 bases and J by 6 bases, and 9 bases separated the two germline ends. CDR3 length equals 13 residues. The CDR3 reads CASRPTVNSPLHF. CDR3 nucleotide sequence: TGTGCCAGCAGGCCGACAGTTAATTCACCCCTCCACTTT.

This rearrangement joins TRBV19 to TRBJ1-3, with 8 positions matching TRBD1. Germline CDR1 LNHDA, CDR2 SQIVND (reference sequence). The CDR3 runs to 13 residues. The junction had 3 bases not matched to a gene; V was cut back by 9 bases and J by 2 bases. The CDR3 reads CASKTGAGNTIYF. Here the CDR3 DNA reads TGTGCCAGCAAGACAGGGGCTGGAAACACCATATATTTT.

This clone occurred once. The gene calls are TRBV10-3 and TRBJ2-1, with D possibly being TRBD2 (5 bases). CDR3 size: 16 residues. Deletions cut 4 bases from V and 7 bases from J, with 20 bases between. Germline lookup yields CDR1 ENHRY and CDR2 SYGVKD. The DNA of the CDR3 is TGTGCCATCAGTGGATCTGGAGCGGAGTTGCGGAATGAGCAGTTCTTC. Translating gives CAISGSGAELRNEQFF.

CDR3 bases: TGCGCCAGCAGCCAAGCAGGGACAGTCAATCAGCCCCAGCATTTT. Translated, it gives CASSQAGTVNQPQHF. The chain joins TRBV4-1 to TRBJ1-5; 7 bases agree with TRBD1. After removal of 1 base from V and 3 bases from J, the junction contained 3 bases not matched to a gene. The CDR3 length is 15 residues. Looked up from germline, CDR1 is MGHRA and CDR2 is YSYEKL.